The T cell receptor (beta chain) under discussion was sequenced for a study of blood T cell repertoires in COVID-19. Across the study: Collection of acute and convalescent COVID-19 samples took place in the United States, Italy and Spain.

Participant ages covered about 18 to 100 years across 25 or so US areas. The study assigned cohorts using participant-reported clinical history. Germline CDR1 is SQVTM and CDR2 is ANQGSEA. V was cut by 5 bases and J by 5 bases, with 18 bases left in between. The CDR3 is 14 residues long. Measured with immunoSEQ multiplex PCR; TCRdb has only the in-frame clones, and not every one. The sample comprises some 380,000 clones, over 75% of which are singletons, and around 1.9% rests with the top ten. The rearrangement joins TRBV29-1 to TRBJ2-5; D possibly corresponds to TRBD1 (6 bases). Sample: PBMCs or T cells enriched from blood (not recorded which). The clonotype comes from a woman in her forties with acute COVID-19. The CDR3 loop reads CSVFDRLRPETQYF. CDR3 DNA: TGCAGCGTTTTCGACAGGCTGAGGCCGGAGACCCAGTACTTC.